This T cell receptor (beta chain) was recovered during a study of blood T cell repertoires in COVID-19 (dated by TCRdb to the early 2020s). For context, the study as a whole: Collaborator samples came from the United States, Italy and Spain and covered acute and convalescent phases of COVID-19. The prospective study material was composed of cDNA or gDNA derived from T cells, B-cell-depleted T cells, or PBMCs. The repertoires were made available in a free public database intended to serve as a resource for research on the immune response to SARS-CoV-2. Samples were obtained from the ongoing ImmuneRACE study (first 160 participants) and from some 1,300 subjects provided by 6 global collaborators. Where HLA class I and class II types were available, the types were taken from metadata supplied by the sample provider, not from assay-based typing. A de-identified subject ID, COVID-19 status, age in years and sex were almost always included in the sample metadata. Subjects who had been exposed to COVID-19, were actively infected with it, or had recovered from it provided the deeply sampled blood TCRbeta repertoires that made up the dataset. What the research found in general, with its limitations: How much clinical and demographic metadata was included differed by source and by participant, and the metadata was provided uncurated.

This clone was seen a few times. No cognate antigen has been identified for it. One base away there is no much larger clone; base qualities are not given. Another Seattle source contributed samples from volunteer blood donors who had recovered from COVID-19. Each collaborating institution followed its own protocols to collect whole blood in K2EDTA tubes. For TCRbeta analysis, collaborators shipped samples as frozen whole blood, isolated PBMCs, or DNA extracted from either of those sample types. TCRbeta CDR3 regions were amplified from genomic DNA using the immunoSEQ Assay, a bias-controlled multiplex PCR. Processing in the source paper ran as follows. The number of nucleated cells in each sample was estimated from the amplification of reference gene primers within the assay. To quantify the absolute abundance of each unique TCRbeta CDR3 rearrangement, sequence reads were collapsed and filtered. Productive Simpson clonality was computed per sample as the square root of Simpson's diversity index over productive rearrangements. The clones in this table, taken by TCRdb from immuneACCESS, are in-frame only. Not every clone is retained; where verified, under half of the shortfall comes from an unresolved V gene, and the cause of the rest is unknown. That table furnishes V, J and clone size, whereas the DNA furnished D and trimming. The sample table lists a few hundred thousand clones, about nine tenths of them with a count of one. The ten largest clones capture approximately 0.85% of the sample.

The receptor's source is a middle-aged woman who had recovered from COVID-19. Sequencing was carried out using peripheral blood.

The sequenced DNA: TGTGCCAGCAGCCCCGGCGCAGGGGTGAATGAGCAGTTCTTC. It translates to CASSPGAGVNEQFF. The rearranged chain carries TRBV7-3 and TRBJ2-1; 6 matching bases give a weak D call of TRBD1. Including cysteine and phenylalanine, the CDR3 has 14 amino acids. The only DNA kept is the CDR3, 42 bases in frame from the first base. The germline V gene gives CDR1 as SGHTA and CDR2 as FQGTGA. Trimming at the junction amounts to 5 bases on V and 7 bases on J, and the germline ends lie 15 bases apart. The full variable domain, completed from the reference TRBV7-3 and TRBJ2-1 proteins outside the CDR3, reads GAGVSQTPSNKVTEKGKYVELRCDPISGHTALYWYRQSLGQGPEFLIYFQGTGAADDSGLPNDRFFAVRPEGSVSTLKIQRTERGDSAVYLCASSPGAGVNEQFFGPGTRLTVL.